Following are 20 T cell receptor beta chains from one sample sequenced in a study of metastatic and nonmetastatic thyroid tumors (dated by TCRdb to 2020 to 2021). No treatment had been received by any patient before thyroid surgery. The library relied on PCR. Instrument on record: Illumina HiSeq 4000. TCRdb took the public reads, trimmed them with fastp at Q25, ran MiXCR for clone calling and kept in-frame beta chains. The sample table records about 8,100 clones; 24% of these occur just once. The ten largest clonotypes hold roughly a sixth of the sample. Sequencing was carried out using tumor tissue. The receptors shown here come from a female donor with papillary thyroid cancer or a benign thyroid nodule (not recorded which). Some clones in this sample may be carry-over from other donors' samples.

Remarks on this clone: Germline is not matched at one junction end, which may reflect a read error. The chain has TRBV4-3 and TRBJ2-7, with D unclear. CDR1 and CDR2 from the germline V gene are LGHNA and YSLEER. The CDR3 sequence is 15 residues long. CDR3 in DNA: TGCGCCAGCAGCCAAGAAAGAAGTTTCTACTACGAGCATTACTTC. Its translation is CASSQERSFYYEHYF.

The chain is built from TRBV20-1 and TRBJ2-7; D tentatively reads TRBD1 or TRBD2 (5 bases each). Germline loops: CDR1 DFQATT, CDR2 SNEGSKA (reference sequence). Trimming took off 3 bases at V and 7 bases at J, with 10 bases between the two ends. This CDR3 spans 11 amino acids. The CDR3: CSASSGREQYF. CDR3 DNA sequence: TGCAGTGCTAGCTCGGGGCGAGAGCAGTACTTC.

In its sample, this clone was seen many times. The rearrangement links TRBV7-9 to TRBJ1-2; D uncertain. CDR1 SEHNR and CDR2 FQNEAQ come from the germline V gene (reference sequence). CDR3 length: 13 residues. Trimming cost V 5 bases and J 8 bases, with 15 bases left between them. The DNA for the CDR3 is TGTGCCAGCAGCCCGTCGGACCTGGAGGGCTACACCTTC. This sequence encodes CASSPSDLEGYTF.

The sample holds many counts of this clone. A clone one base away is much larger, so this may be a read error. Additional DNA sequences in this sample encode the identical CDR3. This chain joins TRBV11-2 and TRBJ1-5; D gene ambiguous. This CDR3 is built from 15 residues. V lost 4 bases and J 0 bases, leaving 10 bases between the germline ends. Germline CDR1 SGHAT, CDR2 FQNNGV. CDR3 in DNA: TGTGCCAGCAGCTCCTCGACGGGTAGCAATCAGCCCCAGCATTTT. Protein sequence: CASSSSTGSNQPQHF.

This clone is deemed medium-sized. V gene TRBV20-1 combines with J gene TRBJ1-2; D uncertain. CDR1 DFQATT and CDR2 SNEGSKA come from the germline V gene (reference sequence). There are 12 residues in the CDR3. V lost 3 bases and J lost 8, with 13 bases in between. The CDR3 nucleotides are TGCAGTGCTAGCGATACCCGAGAGGGCTACACCTTC. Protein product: CSASDTREGYTF.

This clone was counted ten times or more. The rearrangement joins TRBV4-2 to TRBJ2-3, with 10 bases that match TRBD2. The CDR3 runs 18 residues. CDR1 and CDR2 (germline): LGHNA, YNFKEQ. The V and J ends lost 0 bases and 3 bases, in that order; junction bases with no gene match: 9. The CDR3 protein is CASSQDGKAGGRTDTQYF. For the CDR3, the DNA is TGTGCCAGCAGCCAAGATGGAAAAGCGGGGGGGCGGACAGATACGCAGTATTTT.

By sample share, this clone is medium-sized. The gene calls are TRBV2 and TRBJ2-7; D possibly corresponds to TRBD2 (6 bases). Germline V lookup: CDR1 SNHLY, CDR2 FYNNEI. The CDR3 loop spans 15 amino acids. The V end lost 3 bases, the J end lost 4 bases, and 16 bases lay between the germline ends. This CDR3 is CASSDLHRLVYEQYF. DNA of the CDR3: TGTGCCAGCAGTGATTTGCATCGACTAGTGTACGAGCAGTACTTC.

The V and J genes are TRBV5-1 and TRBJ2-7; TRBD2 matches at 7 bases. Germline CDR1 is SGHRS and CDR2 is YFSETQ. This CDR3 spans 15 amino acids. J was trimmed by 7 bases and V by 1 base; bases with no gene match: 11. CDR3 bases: TGCGCCAGCAGCTTGCGCTCCGGGTTGGGGGGGGAGCAGTACTTC. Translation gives CASSLRSGLGGEQYF.

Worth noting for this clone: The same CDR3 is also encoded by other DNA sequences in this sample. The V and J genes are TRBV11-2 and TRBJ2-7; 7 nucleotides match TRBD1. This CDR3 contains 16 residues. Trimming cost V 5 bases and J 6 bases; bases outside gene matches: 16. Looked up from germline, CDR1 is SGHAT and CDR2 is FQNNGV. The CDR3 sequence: CASSPRTSSSGGEQYF. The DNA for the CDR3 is TGTGCCAGCAGCCCACGGACCAGCTCCTCAGGGGGCGAGCAGTACTTC.

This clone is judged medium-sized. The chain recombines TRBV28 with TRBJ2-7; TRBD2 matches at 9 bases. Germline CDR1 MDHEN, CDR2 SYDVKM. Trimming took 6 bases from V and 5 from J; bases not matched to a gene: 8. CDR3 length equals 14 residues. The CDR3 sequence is CASSSGTSRHEQYF. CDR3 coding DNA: TGTGCCAGCAGCTCGGGGACTAGCCGGCACGAGCAGTACTTC. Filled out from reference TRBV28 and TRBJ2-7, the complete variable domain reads DVKVTQSSRYLVKRTGEKVFLECVQDMDHENMFWYRQDPGLGLRLIYFSYDVKMKEKGDIPEGYSVSREKKERFSLILESASTNQTSMYLCASSSGTSRHEQYFGPGTRLTVT.

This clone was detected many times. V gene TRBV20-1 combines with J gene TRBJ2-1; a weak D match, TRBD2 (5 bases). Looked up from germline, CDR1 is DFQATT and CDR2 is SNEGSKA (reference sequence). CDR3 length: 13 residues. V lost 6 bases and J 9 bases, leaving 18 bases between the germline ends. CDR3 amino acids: CSAPHLGATEQFF. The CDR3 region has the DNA TGCAGTGCCCCCCATTTGGGAGCTACTGAGCAGTTCTTC.

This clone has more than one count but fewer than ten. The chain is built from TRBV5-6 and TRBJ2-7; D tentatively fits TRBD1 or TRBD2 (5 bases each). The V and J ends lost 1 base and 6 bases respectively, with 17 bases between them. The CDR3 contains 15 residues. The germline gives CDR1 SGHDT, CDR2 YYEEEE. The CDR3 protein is CASSLLGSQDCEQYF. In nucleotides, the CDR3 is TGTGCCAGCAGCTTGTTAGGATCACAGGACTGCGAGCAGTACTTC.

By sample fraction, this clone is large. The CDR3 loop reads CASSLSFRGGYTF. The CDR3 DNA follows: TGTGCCAGCAGTTTATCGTTCCGGGGTGGCTACACCTTC. The chain is built from TRBV28 and TRBJ1-2; the D is unclear. This CDR3 comprises 13 residues. Trimming left V 1 base short and J 7 bases short, with 10 bases between. CDR1 is MDHEN and CDR2 is SYDVKM in the germline V gene.

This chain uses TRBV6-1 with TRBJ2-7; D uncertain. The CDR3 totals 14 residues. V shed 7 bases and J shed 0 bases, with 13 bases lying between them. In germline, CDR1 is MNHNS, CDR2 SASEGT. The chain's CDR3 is CASKQTRSSYEQYF. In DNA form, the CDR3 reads TGTGCCAGCAAACAGACGAGAAGCTCCTACGAGCAGTACTTC.

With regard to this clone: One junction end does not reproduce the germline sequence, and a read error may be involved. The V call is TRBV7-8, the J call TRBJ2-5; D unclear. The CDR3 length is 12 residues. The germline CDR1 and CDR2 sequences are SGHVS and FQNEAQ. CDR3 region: CANSLRQETQYF. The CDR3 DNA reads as TGTGCCAACAGCTTGAGACAAGAGACCCAGTACTTC.

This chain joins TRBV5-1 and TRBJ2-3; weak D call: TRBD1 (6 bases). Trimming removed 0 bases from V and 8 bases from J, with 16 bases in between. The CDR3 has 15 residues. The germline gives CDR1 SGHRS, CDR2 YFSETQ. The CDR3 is CASSLGSQGHGTQYF. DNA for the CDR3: TGCGCCAGCAGCTTGGGGTCACAGGGACACGGTACGCAGTATTTT.

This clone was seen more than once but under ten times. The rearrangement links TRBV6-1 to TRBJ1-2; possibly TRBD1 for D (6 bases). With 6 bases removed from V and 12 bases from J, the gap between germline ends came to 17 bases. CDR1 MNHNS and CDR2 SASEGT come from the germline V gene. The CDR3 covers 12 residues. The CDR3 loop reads CASSPGQRGHTF. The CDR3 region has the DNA TGTGCCAGCAGCCCAGGACAGCGCGGCCACACCTTC.

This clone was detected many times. The CDR3 DNA follows: TGCGCCAGCAGCCAAAGCCGAAGGGAGGTGATTTACTATGGCTACACCTTC. This gives the protein CASSQSRREVIYYGYTF. The gene calls are TRBV4-1 and TRBJ1-2, with D hard to call. CDR1 MGHRA and CDR2 YSYEKL come from the germline V gene. V was clipped by 2 bases and J by 3 bases, with 19 bases between them. CDR3 length: 17 amino acids.

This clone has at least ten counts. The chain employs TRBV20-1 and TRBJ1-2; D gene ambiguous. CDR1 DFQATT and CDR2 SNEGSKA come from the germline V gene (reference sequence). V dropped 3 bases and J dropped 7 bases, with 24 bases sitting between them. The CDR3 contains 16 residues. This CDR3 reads CSASEMMITAGSGYTF. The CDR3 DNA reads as TGCAGTGCTAGTGAGATGATGATTACCGCTGGGAGTGGCTACACCTTC.

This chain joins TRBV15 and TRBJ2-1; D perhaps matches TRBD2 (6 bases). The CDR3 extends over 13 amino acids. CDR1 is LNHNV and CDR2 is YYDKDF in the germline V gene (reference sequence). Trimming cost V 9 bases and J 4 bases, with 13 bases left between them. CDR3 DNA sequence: TGTGCCACTGGGACTTCCATTTACAATGAGCAGTTCTTC. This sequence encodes CATGTSIYNEQFF.